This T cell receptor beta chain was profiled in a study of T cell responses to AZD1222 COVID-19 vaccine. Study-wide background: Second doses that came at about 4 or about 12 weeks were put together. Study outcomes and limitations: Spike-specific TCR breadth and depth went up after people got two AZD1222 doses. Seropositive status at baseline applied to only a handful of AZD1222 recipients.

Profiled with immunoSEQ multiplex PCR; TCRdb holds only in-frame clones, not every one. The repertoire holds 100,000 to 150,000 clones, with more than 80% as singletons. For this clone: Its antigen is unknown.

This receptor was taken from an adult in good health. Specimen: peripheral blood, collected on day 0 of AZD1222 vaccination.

The CDR3 region has the DNA TGTGCCAGCAGCTTCTATCGGGGTCTATCTCTCTCTCATGAGCAGTTCTTC. Amino acid sequence: CASSFYRGLSLSHEQFF. V and J are TRBV7-9 and TRBJ2-1; possibly TRBD2 for D (5 bases). The CDR3 length is 17 residues. Germline V lookup: CDR1 SEHNR, CDR2 FQNEAQ (reference sequence). Trimming took 3 bases from V and 8 from J, leaving 23 bases between them.